A selection of T cell receptor beta chains follows, all from one sample in a study of CD8 T cells in ankylosing spondylitis. Each CDR3 protein is one row after TCRdb ran MiXCR on the 5' RACE reads. Altogether 25,000 to 30,000 distinct CDR3 sequences are present, around 5.2% being singletons, with the ten largest covering about 1.8%. The sequencing sample was made of blood, either unsorted or a sorted T cell fraction (not recorded which). These receptors came from a female donor with ankylosing spondylitis or in good health (not recorded which). Both conserved end residues are part of each CDR3. Fields, in order: D gene, J gene, CDR3 length, V gene, clone size, CDR3 protein, CDR3 DNA. The D gene is left open where the match is weak. Not all rows give a size; the values are once, few, many and, for expanded clones, a class.

. TRBJ1-6 17 TRBV9 . CASSVAVGAAGNSPLHF TGTGCCAGCAGCGTAGCGGTTGGGGCGGCGGGTAATTCACCCCTCCACTTT
. TRBJ1-4 15 TRBV9 few CASSVEGAPNEKLFF TGTGCCAGCAGCGTAGAAGGGGCTCCTAATGAAAAACTGTTTTTT
. TRBJ1-1 14 TRBV9 many CASSLGERNTEAFF TGTGCCAGCAGCCTGGGCGAAAGGAACACTGAAGCTTTCTTT
. TRBJ1-2 15 TRBV9 many CASSHPDKFTYGYTF TGTGCCAGCAGCCACCCCGATAAGTTTACCTATGGCTACACCTTC
. TRBJ2-5 14 TRBV9 many CASSRGVVEETQYF TGTGCCAGCAGCAGAGGGGTAGTAGAGGAGACCCAGTACTTC
TRBD2 TRBJ2-3 16 TRBV9 many CASSKGTSGITDTQYF TGTGCCAGCAGCAAAGGGACTAGCGGGATCACAGATACGCAGTATTTT
. TRBJ2-1 13 TRBV9 many CASSVVKDNEQFF TGTGCCAGCAGCGTAGTTAAGGACAATGAGCAGTTCTTC
. TRBJ2-7 15 TRBV9 . CASSVMIGGPYEQYF TGTGCCAGCAGCGTAATGATTGGCGGTCCCTACGAGCAGTACTTC
. TRBJ2-7 16 TRBV9 medium-sized CASSVGAGGRSYEQYF TGTGCCAGCAGCGTAGGGGCAGGGGGGAGATCCTACGAGCAGTACTTC
TRBD2 TRBJ2-1 16 TRBV9 medium-sized CASSVATSSMDNEQFF TGTGCCAGCAGCGTAGCGACTAGCTCGATGGACAATGAGCAGTTCTTC
. TRBJ2-3 15 TRBV9 many CASSVESGSTDTQYF TGTGCCAGCAGCGTAGAAAGCGGGAGCACAGATACGCAGTATTTT
TRBD2 TRBJ2-7 16 TRBV9 many CASSPRLGAGIYEQYF TGTGCCAGCAGCCCCAGGTTAGGAGCGGGGATATACGAGCAGTACTTC
. TRBJ2-1 10 TRBV9 many CASAGSEQFF TGTGCCAGCGCGGGATCGGAGCAGTTCTTC
TRBD1 TRBJ2-7 14 TRBV9 many CASSPQGALYEQYF TGTGCCAGCAGCCCGCAGGGGGCGTTATACGAGCAGTACTTC
. TRBJ2-1 13 TRBV9 many CASSVDSGDSQFF TGTGCCAGCAGCGTAGACTCGGGGGACAGTCAGTTCTTC
TRBD1 TRBJ1-1 19 TRBV9 many CASSSRWGAPGQGDTEAFF TGTGCCAGCAGCTCCCGATGGGGCGCCCCGGGACAGGGTGACACTGAAGCTTTCTTT
TRBD1 TRBJ1-2 12 TRBV9 many CASSPRTGPYTF TGTGCCAGCAGCCCGAGGACAGGGCCCTACACCTTC
. TRBJ2-6 18 TRBV9 many CASSPSGGGALGANVLTF TGTGCCAGCAGCCCAAGTGGGGGGGGCGCACTGGGGGCCAACGTCCTGACTTTC
TRBD1 TRBJ2-7 16 TRBV9 medium-sized CASSVAGGGGFDEQYF TGTGCCAGCAGCGTAGCAGGGGGTGGGGGCTTCGACGAGCAGTACTTC
. TRBJ2-1 15 TRBV9 many CASSVDGGRYNEQFF TGTGCCAGCAGCGTAGACGGGGGGCGATACAATGAGCAGTTCTTC
. TRBJ2-7 14 TRBV9 many CASSVESKGYEQYF TGTGCCAGCAGCGTAGAATCGAAGGGGTACGAGCAGTACTTC
TRBD1 TRBJ1-3 15 TRBV9 many CASSGTGASGNTIYF TGTGCCAGCAGCGGGACAGGGGCCTCTGGAAACACCATATATTTT
TRBD1 TRBJ2-4 13 TRBV12-3/TRBV12-4 many CASSFDRGDIQYF TGTGCCAGCAGTTTCGACAGGGGAGACATTCAGTACTTC
. TRBJ2-3 20 TRBV9 many CASSVTPTTWSQASTDTQYF TGTGCCAGCAGCGTAACCCCTACGACGTGGTCCCAGGCTAGCACAGATACGCAGTATTTT
. TRBJ1-2 15 TRBV7-4 medium-sized CASSLVPGVNYGYTF TGTGCCAGCAGCTTAGTGCCGGGGGTAAACTATGGCTACACCTTC
. TRBJ2-5 15 TRBV9 medium-sized CASSVALGELETQYF TGTGCCAGCAGCGTAGCTCTCGGGGAGCTAGAGACCCAGTACTTC
. TRBJ2-4 15 TRBV9 many CASSGAGKAKNIQYF TGTGCCAGCAGTGGGGCAGGGAAAGCCAAAAACATTCAGTACTTC
. TRBJ1-3 15 TRBV9 . CASSVGDSEGNTIYF TGTGCCAGCAGCGTAGGGGACTCGGAGGGAAACACCATATATTTT